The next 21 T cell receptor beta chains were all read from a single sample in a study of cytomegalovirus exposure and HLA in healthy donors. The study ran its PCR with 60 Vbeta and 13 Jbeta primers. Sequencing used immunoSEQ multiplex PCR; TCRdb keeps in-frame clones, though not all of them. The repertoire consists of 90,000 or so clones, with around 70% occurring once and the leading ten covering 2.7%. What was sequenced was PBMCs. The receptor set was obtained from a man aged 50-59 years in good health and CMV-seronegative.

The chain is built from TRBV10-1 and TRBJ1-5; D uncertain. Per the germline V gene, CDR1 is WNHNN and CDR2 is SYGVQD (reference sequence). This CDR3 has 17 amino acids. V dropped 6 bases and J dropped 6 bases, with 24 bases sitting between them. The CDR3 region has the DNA TGCGCCAGCAGGATCGGTGACAACACCCTCTTCCCTCAGCCCCAGCATTTT. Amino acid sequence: CASRIGDNTLFPQPQHF.

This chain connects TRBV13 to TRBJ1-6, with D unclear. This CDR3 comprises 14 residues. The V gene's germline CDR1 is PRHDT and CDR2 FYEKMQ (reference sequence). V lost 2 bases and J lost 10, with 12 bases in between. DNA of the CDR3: TGTGCCAGCAGCTTACGGACTGGTCTCTCACCCCTCCACTTT. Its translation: CASSLRTGLSPLHF.

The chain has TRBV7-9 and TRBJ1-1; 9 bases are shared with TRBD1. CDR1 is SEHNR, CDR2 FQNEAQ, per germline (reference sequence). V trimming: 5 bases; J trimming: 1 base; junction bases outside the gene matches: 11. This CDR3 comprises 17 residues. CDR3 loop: CASSDPGQGWGNTEAFF. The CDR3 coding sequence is TGTGCCAGCAGCGACCCGGGACAGGGATGGGGGAACACTGAAGCTTTCTTT.

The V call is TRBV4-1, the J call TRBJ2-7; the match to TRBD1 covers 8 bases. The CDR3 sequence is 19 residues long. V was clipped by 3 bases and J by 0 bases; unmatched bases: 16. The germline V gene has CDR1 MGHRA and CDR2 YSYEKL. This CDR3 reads CASSQKGTGGIKSSYEQYF. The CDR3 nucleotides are TGCGCCAGCAGCCAGAAGGGGACAGGCGGTATAAAATCCTCCTACGAGCAGTACTTC.

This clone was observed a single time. The CDR3 is CASSQVQGPDTQYF. The CDR3 region has the DNA TGCGCCAGCAGCCAAGTACAGGGGCCAGATACGCAGTATTTT. V gene TRBV4-1 combines with J gene TRBJ2-3; TRBD1 agrees at 7 bases. The germline gives CDR1 MGHRA, CDR2 YSYEKL. The V and J ends lost 1 base and 4 bases, in that order; junction bases with no gene match: 2. The CDR3 extends over 14 amino acids.

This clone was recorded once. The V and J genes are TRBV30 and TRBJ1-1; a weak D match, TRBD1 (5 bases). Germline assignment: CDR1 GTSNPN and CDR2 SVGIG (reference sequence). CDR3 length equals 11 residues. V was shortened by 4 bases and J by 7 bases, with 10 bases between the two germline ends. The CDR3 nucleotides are TGTGCCTGGAACGGGGGGTTTGAAGCTTTCTTT. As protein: CAWNGGFEAFF.

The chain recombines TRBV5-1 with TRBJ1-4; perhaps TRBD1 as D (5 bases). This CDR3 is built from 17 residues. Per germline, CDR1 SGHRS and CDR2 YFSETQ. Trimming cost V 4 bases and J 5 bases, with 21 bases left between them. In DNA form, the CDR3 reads TGCGCCAGCAGCCTTGGATATGGGGCAGCGAGGAATGAAAAACTGTTTTTT. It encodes CASSLGYGAARNEKLFF.

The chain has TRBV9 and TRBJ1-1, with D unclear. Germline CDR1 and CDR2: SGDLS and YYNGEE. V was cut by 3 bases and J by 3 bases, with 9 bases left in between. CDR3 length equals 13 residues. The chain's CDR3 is CASSGIGDTEAFF. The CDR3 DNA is TGTGCCAGCAGCGGCATCGGAGACACTGAAGCTTTCTTT.

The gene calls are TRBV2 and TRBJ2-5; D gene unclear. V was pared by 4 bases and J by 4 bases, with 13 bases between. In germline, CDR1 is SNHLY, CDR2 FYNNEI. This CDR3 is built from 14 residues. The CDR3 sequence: CASSGASWAETQYF. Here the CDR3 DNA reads TGTGCCAGCAGTGGGGCCAGTTGGGCAGAGACCCAGTACTTC.

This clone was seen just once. CDR3 in DNA: TGTGCCAGCAGCTCTAATGGACTCATACAAGAGACCCAGTACTTC. Translated: CASSSNGLIQETQYF. This chain uses TRBV7-2 with TRBJ2-5, with D possibly TRBD2 on 5 matching bases. Germline loops: CDR1 SGHTA, CDR2 FQGNSA. Trimming cost V 4 bases and J 2 bases, with 14 bases left between them. The CDR3 covers 15 residues.

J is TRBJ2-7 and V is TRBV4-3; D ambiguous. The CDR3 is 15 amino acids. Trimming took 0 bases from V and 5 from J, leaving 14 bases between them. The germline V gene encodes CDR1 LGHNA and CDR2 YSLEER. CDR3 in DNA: TGCGCCAGCAGCCAAGATGGAGACCCTTTAAACGAGCAGTACTTC. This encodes CASSQDGDPLNEQYF.

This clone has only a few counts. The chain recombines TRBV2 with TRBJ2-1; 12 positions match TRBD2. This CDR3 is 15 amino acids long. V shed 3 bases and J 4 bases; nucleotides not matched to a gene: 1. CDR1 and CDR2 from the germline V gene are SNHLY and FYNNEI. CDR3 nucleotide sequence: TGTGCCAGCAGTGAGGGACTAGCGGGTTACAATGAGCAGTTCTTC. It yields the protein CASSEGLAGYNEQFF.

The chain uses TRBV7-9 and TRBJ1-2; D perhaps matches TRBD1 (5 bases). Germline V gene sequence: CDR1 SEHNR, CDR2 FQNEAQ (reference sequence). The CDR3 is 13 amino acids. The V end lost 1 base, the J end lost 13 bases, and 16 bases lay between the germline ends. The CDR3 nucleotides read TGTGCCAGCAGCTTAGGACAGCCCCTCCGGCCCACCTTC. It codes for CASSLGQPLRPTF.

The CDR3 DNA is TGTGCCAGCAGCTTAGCTAGCGGGAGTATAAATACGCAGTATTTT. This codes for CASSLASGSINTQYF. The gene calls are TRBV7-8 and TRBJ2-3; 9 positions agree with TRBD2. The germline V gene encodes CDR1 SGHVS and CDR2 FQNEAQ. The CDR3 runs to 15 residues. V shed 0 bases, J shed 7 bases, and the junction held 5 bases outside the gene matches.

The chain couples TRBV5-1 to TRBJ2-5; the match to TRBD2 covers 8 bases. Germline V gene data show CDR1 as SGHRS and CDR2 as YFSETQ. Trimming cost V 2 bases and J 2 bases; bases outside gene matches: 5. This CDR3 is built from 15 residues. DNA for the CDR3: TGCGCCAGCAGCTTATCCGGGACTAGACAAGAGACCCAGTACTTC. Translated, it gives CASSLSGTRQETQYF.

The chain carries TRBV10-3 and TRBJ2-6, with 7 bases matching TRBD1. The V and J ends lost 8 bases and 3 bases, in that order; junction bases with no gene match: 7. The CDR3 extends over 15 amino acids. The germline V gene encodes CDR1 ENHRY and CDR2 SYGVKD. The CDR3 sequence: CAIGSTGLGANVLTF. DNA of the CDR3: TGTGCCATCGGGTCGACAGGGCTTGGGGCCAACGTCCTGACTTTC.

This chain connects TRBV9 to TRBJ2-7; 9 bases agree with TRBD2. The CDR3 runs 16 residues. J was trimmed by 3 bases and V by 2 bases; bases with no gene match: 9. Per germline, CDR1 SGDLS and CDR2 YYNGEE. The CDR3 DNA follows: TGTGCCAGCAGCGTTGGCGCTAGCGGGGATTTCTACGAGCAGTACTTC. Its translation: CASSVGASGDFYEQYF.

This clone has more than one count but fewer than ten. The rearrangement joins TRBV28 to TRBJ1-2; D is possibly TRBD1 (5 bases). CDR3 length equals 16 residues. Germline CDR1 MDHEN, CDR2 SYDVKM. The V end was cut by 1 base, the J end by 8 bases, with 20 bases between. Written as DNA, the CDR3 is TGTGCCAGCAGTTTATTGCAATTAACAGGTTCTGGGGGCTACACCTTC. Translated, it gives CASSLLQLTGSGGYTF.

CDR3: CASSVRGFDNEQFF. The CDR3 DNA reads as TGTGCCAGCAGCGTAAGAGGGTTTGACAATGAGCAGTTCTTC. The chain couples TRBV9 to TRBJ2-1; D perhaps matches TRBD2 (5 bases). The length of the CDR3 is 14 residues. Trimming cost V 1 base and J 5 bases, with 10 bases left between them. Germline V gene data show CDR1 as SGDLS and CDR2 as YYNGEE.

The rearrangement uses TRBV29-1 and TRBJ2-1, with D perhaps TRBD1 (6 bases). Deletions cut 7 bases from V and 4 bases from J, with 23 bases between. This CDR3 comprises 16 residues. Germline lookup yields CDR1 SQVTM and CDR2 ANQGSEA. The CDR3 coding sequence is TGCAGCGGTGGGGGCATAACCTCTGGTCTTTACAATGAGCAGTTCTTC. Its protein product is CSGGGITSGLYNEQFF.

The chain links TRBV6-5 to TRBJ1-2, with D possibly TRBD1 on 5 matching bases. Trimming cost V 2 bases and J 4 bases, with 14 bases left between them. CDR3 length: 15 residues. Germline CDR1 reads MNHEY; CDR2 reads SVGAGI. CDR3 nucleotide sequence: TGTGCCAGCAGTTACACCTGGGGGGGAGGCTATGGCTACACCTTC. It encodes CASSYTWGGGYGYTF.